The 30 T cell receptor beta chains listed next were all sequenced from one sample in a study of blood T cells in healthy people across ages. Primed by a sample-barcoded 5' primer and a J-beta primer mix, a second PCR proceeded for 7 to 11 cycles. TCRdb analysed the 5' RACE reads with MiXCR anew, one entry per CDR3 protein. The sample yields approximately 730,000 distinct CDR3 sequences, about 40% seen once. Sequenced input: blood. The receptors derive from a woman aged 55 to 70 in good health.

This clonotype came up many times. V is TRBV3-1 and J is TRBJ2-1; the D call may be TRBD1 or TRBD2 (5 bases each). Germline lookup yields CDR1 LGHDT and CDR2 YNNKEL (reference sequence). V lost 5 bases to trimming and J lost 1 base, with 9 bases between them. This CDR3 has 14 residues. DNA of the CDR3: TGTGCCAGCAGCGGAGGACAATCCTACAATGAGCAGTTCTTC. Translating gives CASSGGQSYNEQFF.

This clonotype was detected many times. This rearrangement joins TRBV10-3 to TRBJ2-7; unclear D gene. V lost 5 bases, J lost 0 bases, and 11 bases lay in between. Looked up from germline, CDR1 is ENHRY and CDR2 is SYGVKD. This CDR3 region has 14 residues. The DNA for the CDR3 is TGTGCCATCAGTAATAGCCGCCGCTCCTACGAGCAGTACTTC. Its protein is CAISNSRRSYEQYF.

This clonotype was counted ten times or more. This chain joins TRBV15 and TRBJ2-3; 9 nucleotides match TRBD2. CDR3 length: 16 amino acids. Unmatched junction bases numbered 7, after V lost 4 bases and J lost 2 bases. Germline CDR1 LNHNV, CDR2 YYDKDF (reference sequence). As DNA, the CDR3 is TGTGCCACCAGCATCTCCTTAGCGGGAGACACAGATACGCAGTATTTT. Amino acid sequence: CATSISLAGDTDTQYF.

V is TRBV21-1 and J is TRBJ1-1; TRBD1, as called in the table, went unchecked against the DNA. TRBV21-1 is flagged as a pseudogene. This CDR3 region has 12 residues. The CDR3 is CASTEGAVVAFF. For the CDR3, the DNA is TGTGCCAGCACTGAAGGGGCTGTGGTAGCTTTCTTT.

To note about this clonotype: A much larger clone lies one base from this, so it may be a read error. CDR3 sequence reads: CASSVEGGKTQFF. CDR3 DNA: TGTGCCAGCAGCGTAGAGGGGGGGAAGACCCAGTTCTTC. This rearrangement joins TRBV9 to TRBJ2-1, with D possibly being TRBD2 (7 bases). V shed 0 bases and J shed 13 bases, with 14 bases lying between them. This CDR3 spans 13 amino acids. The germline CDR1 and CDR2 sequences are SGDLS and YYNGEE.

V usage is TRBV10-3 and J usage is TRBJ1-2; 7 positions agree with TRBD1. The CDR3 length is 13 residues. V dropped 3 bases and J dropped 4; count of bases not matched to a gene: 2. The germline CDR1 and CDR2 sequences are ENHRY and SYGVKD. The CDR3 bases are TGTGCCATCAGTGAAAGGGACAGCTATGGCTACACCTTC. Amino acid sequence: CAISERDSYGYTF.

The V call is TRBV7-3, the J call TRBJ1-6, with TRBD1 matching 9 bases. V lost 5 bases, J lost 9 bases, and 8 bases stayed unmatched. CDR3 size: 15 residues. Germline CDR1 and CDR2: SGHTA and FQGTGA. The CDR3 spells CASSPGTGSASPLHF. Here the CDR3 DNA reads TGTGCCAGCAGCCCCGGGACAGGGAGTGCTTCACCCCTCCACTTT.

This clonotype was detected a few times. This rearrangement joins TRBV6-1 to TRBJ1-5; D possibly corresponds to TRBD1 (6 bases). This CDR3 has 16 amino acids. V was cut by 1 base and J by 5 bases, with 15 bases left in between. Germline CDR1 and CDR2: MNHNS and SASEGT. CDR3 nucleotides: TGTGCCAGCAGTGAAGGGAGGCAGGGGCGGTATCAGCCCCAGCATTTT. Protein sequence: CASSEGRQGRYQPQHF.

The chain uses TRBV9 and TRBJ2-1; D may be TRBD2 (7 bases). CDR3 length: 19 amino acids. Trimming cost V 1 base and J 0 bases, with 20 bases left between them. The V gene's germline CDR1 is SGDLS and CDR2 YYNGEE. CDR3 sequence reads: CASSVSRGAAFSSYNEQFF. CDR3 DNA sequence: TGTGCCAGCAGCGTATCCCGGGGGGCCGCCTTTAGCTCCTACAATGAGCAGTTCTTC. The full variable domain, its missing parts supplied by reference TRBV9 and TRBJ2-1, is DSGVTQTPKHLITATGQRVTLRCSPRSGDLSVYWYQQSLDQGLQFLIQYYNGEERAKGNILERFSAQQFPDLHSELNLSSLELGDSALYFCASSVSRGAAFSSYNEQFFGPGTRLTVL.

V and J are TRBV5-4 and TRBJ2-5; the D gene is possibly TRBD1 (5 bases). CDR1 is SGHNT and CDR2 is YYREEE in the germline V gene (reference sequence). Deletions cut 1 base from V and 4 bases from J, with 11 bases between. The CDR3 has 14 residues. CDR3 loop: CASSLKQAVETQYF. The DNA of the CDR3 is TGTGCCAGCAGCTTGAAACAGGCCGTAGAGACCCAGTACTTC.

Note on this clonotype: This may stem from a read error, because a much larger clone lies one nucleotide away. This chain connects TRBV28 to TRBJ1-2, with 7 bases aligning to TRBD1. After removal of 5 bases from V and 8 bases from J, the junction contained 8 bases not matched to a gene. Germline loops: CDR1 MDHEN, CDR2 SYDVKM. There are 13 residues in the CDR3. In DNA form, the CDR3 reads TGTGCCAGCAGTGTAACCGACAGGGTCGGCTACACCTTC. It translates to CASSVTDRVGYTF.

This clonotype was observed a few times. The rearrangement joins TRBV24-1 to TRBJ2-7; 10 positions match TRBD1. CDR1 and CDR2 (germline): KGHDR, SFDVKD. The CDR3 sequence is 15 residues long. V lost 3 bases, J lost 5 bases, and 6 bases stayed unmatched. CDR3 region: CATSDQGQGSDEQYF. The CDR3 nucleotides are TGTGCCACCAGTGATCAGGGACAGGGGTCGGACGAGCAGTACTTC.

The gene calls are TRBV4-1 and TRBJ2-1, with TRBD2 as a possible D gene (5 bases). This CDR3 has 15 amino acids. V shed 0 bases and J shed 3 bases, with 9 bases lying between them. Germline V CDR1 and CDR2: MGHRA, YSYEKL. CDR3 amino acids: CASSQEEEVYNEQFF. The CDR3 DNA follows: TGCGCCAGCAGCCAAGAGGAGGAGGTCTACAATGAGCAGTTCTTC.

J is TRBJ2-1 and V is TRBV18, with 9 bases fitting TRBD2. The end of the DNA aligns better with TRBJ2-7, so the J call may be wrong. Germline V lookup: CDR1 KGHSH, CDR2 LQKENI. CDR3 size: 16 residues. The CDR3: CASSPPQGLARNEQYF. The CDR3 coding sequence is TGTGCCAGCTCACCCCCCCAGGGACTAGCTAGGAACGAGCAGTACTTC.

This clonotype was seen a few times. The chain links TRBV28 to TRBJ2-7, with TRBD2 matching over 10 bases. Germline-derived CDR1 and CDR2 are MDHEN and SYDVKM. The junction had 5 bases not matched to a gene; V was cut back by 4 bases and J by 2 bases. The CDR3 extends over 15 amino acids. The CDR3 spells CASSSSGSGAYEQYF. CDR3 nucleotides: TGTGCCAGCAGTTCTAGCGGGAGCGGGGCCTACGAGCAGTACTTC. Together with reference TRBV28 and TRBJ2-7, the CDR3 gives the full variable domain: DVKVTQSSRYLVKRTGEKVFLECVQDMDHENMFWYRQDPGLGLRLIYFSYDVKMKEKGDIPEGYSVSREKKERFSLILESASTNQTSMYLCASSSSGSGAYEQYFGPGTRLTVT.

This clonotype was detected many times. The chain joins TRBV7-3 to TRBJ2-3; a weak D match, TRBD2 (5 bases). This CDR3 has 15 amino acids. The germline V and J ends were trimmed by 5 bases and 2 bases, with 14 bases remaining between them. The germline gives CDR1 SGHTA, CDR2 FQGTGA. The chain's CDR3 is CASSPSGPSTDTQYF. The CDR3 DNA reads as TGTGCCAGCAGCCCCAGCGGTCCCTCCACAGATACGCAGTATTTT.

V and J are TRBV10-3 and TRBJ1-5; 11 bases line up with TRBD1. Per germline, CDR1 ENHRY and CDR2 SYGVKD. The ends lost 6 bases at V and 7 bases at J; junction bases unmatched: 2. The CDR3 consists of 13 residues. CDR3 sequence (DNA): TGTGCCATCAGGGGACAGGGGGGACAGCCCCAGCATTTT. Its protein product is CAIRGQGGQPQHF.

This clonotype was seen just once. The V gene is TRBV7-2, the J gene TRBJ2-5; D might be TRBD2 (5 bases). The CDR3 is 16 residues long. From germline, CDR1 is SGHTA and CDR2 FQGNSA. V was trimmed by 4 bases and J by 2 bases, leaving 17 bases between them. This CDR3 is CTSSSSLQRIQETQYF. The DNA of the CDR3 is TGTACCAGCAGCTCTAGCTTGCAGCGAATACAAGAGACCCAGTACTTC.

V and J are TRBV2 and TRBJ2-1, with 8 bases that match TRBD2. Looked up from germline, CDR1 is SNHLY and CDR2 is FYNNEI. CDR3 length equals 15 residues. V lost 2 bases and J lost 10; bases outside the gene matches: 10. CDR3: CASSEMASGWKEQFF. The CDR3 nucleotides are TGTGCCAGCAGTGAAATGGCTAGCGGGTGGAAGGAGCAGTTCTTC.

The CDR3 reads CASSLNPGQGNTEAFF. CDR3 nucleotide sequence: TGTGCCAGCAGCTTAAACCCCGGACAGGGGAACACTGAAGCTTTCTTT. The chain employs TRBV7-9 and TRBJ1-1, with 8 bases matching TRBD1. There are 16 residues in the CDR3. V lost 2 bases to trimming and J lost 1 base; unmatched junction nucleotides: 6. CDR1 is SEHNR, CDR2 FQNEAQ, per germline (reference sequence).

This clonotype came up a few times. The J gene is TRBJ2-7, the V gene TRBV7-9, with D possibly matching TRBD1 (7 bases). The CDR3 has 17 amino acids. Germline V lookup: CDR1 SEHNR, CDR2 FQNEAQ (reference sequence). Trimming removed 5 bases from V and 4 bases from J, with 24 bases in between. CDR3 sequence reads: CASSPPRGVQGLYEQYF. The CDR3, as DNA: TGTGCCAGCAGCCCGCCCAGGGGGGTACAGGGTCTGTACGAGCAGTACTTC.

This clonotype turned up a few times. The chain carries TRBV6-1 and TRBJ1-2; D is uncertain. V was clipped by 7 bases and J by 2 bases, with 17 bases between them. CDR3 length equals 15 residues. CDR1 and CDR2 (germline): MNHNS, SASEGT. CDR3 nucleotide sequence: TGTGCCAGCATTCGAGCCACCGAATTAAACTATGGCTACACCTTC. This sequence encodes CASIRATELNYGYTF.

CDR3 loop: CASSRMDAAYVNEQFF. The CDR3 bases are TGTGCCAGCAGCCGCATGGACGCCGCTTATGTCAATGAGCAGTTCTTC. The V call is TRBV11-2, the J call TRBJ2-1; no reliable D call. Trimming removed 5 bases at V and 6 bases at J, with 20 bases between. CDR1 is SGHAT, CDR2 FQNNGV, per germline. The CDR3 sequence is 16 residues long.

CDR3 sequence (DNA): TGTGCCAGCAGCCACCACTCAGGGAACGGGGCCAACGTCCTGACTTTC. Its protein product is CASSHHSGNGANVLTF. The genes are TRBV3-1 and TRBJ2-6; weak D call: TRBD1 (5 bases). The CDR3 extends over 16 amino acids. Germline-derived CDR1 and CDR2 are LGHDT and YNNKEL (reference sequence). With 3 bases removed from V and 4 bases from J, the gap between germline ends came to 13 bases. Full variable domain (rest looked up from reference TRBV3-1 and TRBJ2-6): DTAVSQTPKYLVTQMGNDKSIKCEQNLGHDTMYWYKQDSKKFLKIMFSYNNKELIINETVPNRFSPKSPDKAHLNLHINSLELGDSAVYFCASSHHSGNGANVLTFGAGSRLTVL.

The chain joins TRBV20-1 to TRBJ2-1, with 8 bases lining up with TRBD2. This CDR3 region has 16 residues. V lost 2 bases to trimming and J lost 7 bases; unmatched junction nucleotides: 13. Germline V CDR1 and CDR2: DFQATT, SNEGSKA (reference sequence). The CDR3 sequence: CSARPPVLAGYNEQFF. The DNA for the CDR3 is TGCAGTGCTAGACCCCCGGTGCTAGCGGGTTATAATGAGCAGTTCTTC.

This chain links TRBV12-3 or TRBV12-4 with TRBJ2-7; D call uncertain. This CDR3 region has 11 residues. Trimming pared 4 bases from V and 10 bases from J, leaving 11 bases between. The CDR3 here is CASSSWVLQYF. CDR3 sequence (DNA): TGTGCCAGCAGTTCCTGGGTGCTCCAGTACTTC.

The genes are TRBV6-5 and TRBJ1-1, with D maybe TRBD1 (6 bases). V was clipped by 2 bases and J by 2 bases, with 15 bases between them. The CDR3 spans 16 residues. Germline CDR1 and CDR2: MNHEY and SVGAGI. This CDR3 reads CASSYGGGGGNTEAFF. CDR3 coding DNA: TGTGCCAGCAGTTACGGAGGCGGGGGCGGAAACACTGAAGCTTTCTTT.

This clonotype was counted a few times. Written as DNA, the CDR3 is TGTGCCAGCAGCCACAGCGGGGGCGATACGCAGTATTTT. This encodes CASSHSGGDTQYF. The rearrangement uses TRBV3-1 and TRBJ2-3; TRBD2 matches at 8 bases. After removal of 3 bases from V and 6 bases from J, the junction contained 2 bases not matched to a gene. The CDR3 sequence is 13 residues long. Germline CDR1 is LGHDT and CDR2 is YNNKEL (reference sequence).

This chain connects TRBV20-1 to TRBJ1-5, with D maybe TRBD1 (5 bases). This CDR3 region has 15 residues. Germline V lookup: CDR1 DFQATT, CDR2 SNEGSKA (reference sequence). Trimming took 5 bases from V and 0 from J, leaving 14 bases between them. The CDR3 protein is CSAVRGTHSNQPQHF. For the CDR3, the DNA is TGCAGTGCTGTACGGGGGACGCATAGCAATCAGCCCCAGCATTTT.

The V and J genes are TRBV4-2 and TRBJ2-6, with D maybe TRBD2 (6 bases). CDR1 LGHNA and CDR2 YNFKEQ come from the germline V gene. CDR3 length: 19 amino acids. V was clipped by 1 base and J by 0 bases, with 16 bases between them. DNA of the CDR3: TGTGCCAGCAGCCAAGGTCTAGCCACTAGCCTCTCTGGGGCCAACGTCCTGACTTTC. Protein sequence: CASSQGLATSLSGANVLTF.